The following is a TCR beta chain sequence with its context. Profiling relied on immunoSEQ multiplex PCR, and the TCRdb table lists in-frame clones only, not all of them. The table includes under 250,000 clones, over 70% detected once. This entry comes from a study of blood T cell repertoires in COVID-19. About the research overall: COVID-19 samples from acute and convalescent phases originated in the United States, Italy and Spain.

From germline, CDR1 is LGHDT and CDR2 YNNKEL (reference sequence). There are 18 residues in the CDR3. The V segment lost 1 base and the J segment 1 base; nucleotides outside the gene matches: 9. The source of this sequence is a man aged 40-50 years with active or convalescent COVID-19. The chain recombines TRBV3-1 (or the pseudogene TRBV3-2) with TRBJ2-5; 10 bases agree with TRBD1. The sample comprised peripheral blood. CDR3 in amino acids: CASSQVPGQGTAQETQYF. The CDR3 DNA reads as TGTGCCAGCAGCCAAGTCCCGGGACAGGGGACAGCCCAAGAGACCCAGTACTTC.